The 14 T cell receptor beta chains below were found in one sample sequenced in a study of early T cells in non-severe SARS-CoV-2 infection. TCRdb re-derived calls from the 5' RACE reads in MiXCR, one entry per CDR3 protein. Among roughly 64,000 distinct CDR3 sequences listed, approximately 11% were seen once. The specimen comprised whole blood, sampled at baseline. These receptors all come from an adult who was a healthcare worker with PCR-confirmed SARS-CoV-2 infection or an uninfected control (not recorded which).

V and J are TRBV11-2 and TRBJ1-2, with D possibly matching TRBD1 (6 bases). The V end lost 5 bases, the J end lost 3 bases, and 16 bases lay between the germline ends. Germline V CDR1 and CDR2: SGHAT, FQNNGV. The CDR3 runs 15 residues. The CDR3 here is CASSPRQARDYGYTF. In DNA form, the CDR3 reads TGTGCCAGCAGCCCCCGACAGGCCAGGGACTATGGCTACACCTTC. Combining the CDR3 with reference TRBV11-2 and TRBJ1-2 gives the whole variable domain EAGVAQSPRYKIIEKRQSVAFWCNPISGHATLYWYQQILGQGPKLLIQFQNNGVVDDSQLPKDRFSAERLKGVDSTLKIQPAKLEDSAVYLCASSPRQARDYGYTFGSGTRLTVV.

This clonotype has only a few counts. The V gene is TRBV20-1, the J gene TRBJ2-5; 7 bases align to TRBD2. CDR1 and CDR2 from the germline V gene are DFQATT and SNEGSKA (reference sequence). The ends lost 6 bases at V and 4 bases at J; junction bases unmatched: 14. The CDR3 spans 15 residues. In nucleotides, the CDR3 is TGCAGTGCCACCCCGACTAGCACCACACGAGAGACCCAGTACTTC. Protein: CSATPTSTTRETQYF.

This clonotype came up a few times. The chain joins TRBV7-2 to TRBJ1-4; D is unresolved. The V end was cut by 7 bases, the J end by 8 bases, with 17 bases between. CDR1 is SGHTA, CDR2 FQGNSA, per germline. CDR3 length: 14 amino acids. The CDR3 DNA is TGTGCCAGCAACAACTTAAAGAATGGCGAAAAACTGTTTTTT. Its protein product is CASNNLKNGEKLFF.

The chain employs TRBV12-3 or TRBV12-4 and TRBJ2-5, with D perhaps matching TRBD1 (6 bases). The CDR3 contains 13 residues. Between the trimmed V and J ends, which lost 5 bases and 5 bases, there was a span of 12 bases. The CDR3 DNA reads TGTGCCAGCAGTACCACAGGGTTCGAGACCCAGTACTTC. The encoded protein is CASSTTGFETQYF.

This clonotype was detected a few times. The chain carries TRBV29-1 and TRBJ1-2; the D gene is possibly TRBD1 (5 bases). Trimming stripped 6 bases from V and 3 bases from J, with 14 bases between. The CDR3 has 13 residues. CDR1 and CDR2 from the germline V gene are SQVTM and ANQGSEA. CDR3 protein: CSVAGLGYYGYTF. In nucleotides, the CDR3 is TGCAGCGTCGCAGGGTTGGGGTACTATGGCTACACCTTC.

This rearrangement joins TRBV4-3 to TRBJ2-5, with D uncertain. V was shortened by 0 bases and J by 1 base, with 9 bases between the two germline ends. Germline-derived CDR1 and CDR2 are LGHNA and YSLEER. The CDR3 loop spans 15 amino acids. Written as DNA, the CDR3 is TGCGCCAGCAGCCAAGAGGTGTATCCCCAAGAGACCCAGTACTTC. Its translation: CASSQEVYPQETQYF.

The gene calls are TRBV6-1 and TRBJ1-1; D gene ambiguous. CDR3 size: 14 residues. Germline V gene sequence: CDR1 MNHNS, CDR2 SASEGT. The V gene lost 4 bases and the J gene lost 0 bases, with 9 bases spanning the gap. CDR3 sequence reads: CASSVGGVNTEAFF. The CDR3 DNA follows: TGTGCCAGCAGTGTTGGCGGAGTGAACACTGAAGCTTTCTTT.

This clonotype was recorded many times. This chain connects TRBV5-1 to TRBJ2-7, with D perhaps TRBD1 (5 bases). Trimming removed 0 bases at V and 6 bases at J, with 10 bases between. The CDR3 extends over 13 amino acids. Germline V gives CDR1 SGHRS, CDR2 YFSETQ. CDR3 in DNA: TGCGCCAGCAGCTTGGATACAGGATCCGAGCAGTACTTC. Encoded protein: CASSLDTGSEQYF.

This clonotype has only a few counts. This chain links TRBV7-9 with TRBJ1-4; possibly TRBD1 for D (5 bases). The germline V gene has CDR1 SEHNR and CDR2 FQNEAQ (reference sequence). Trimming shortened V by 1 base and J by 2 bases, and 8 bases separated the two germline ends. This CDR3 comprises 15 residues. CDR3 loop: CASSLEQGTNEKLFF. CDR3 DNA: TGTGCCAGCAGCTTAGAGCAGGGTACTAATGAAAAACTGTTTTTT.

This clonotype was seen more than once but under ten times. V and J are TRBV7-9 and TRBJ2-7; 7 bases map to TRBD1. CDR1 is SEHNR, CDR2 FQNEAQ, per germline (reference sequence). There are 13 residues in the CDR3. Trimming removed 5 bases from V and 6 bases from J; junction bases left unmatched: 7. CDR3 loop: CASSRDRDREQYF. CDR3 bases: TGTGCCAGCAGCCGCGACAGGGATCGCGAGCAGTACTTC.

The chain links TRBV12-3 or TRBV12-4 to TRBJ2-1, with D tentatively TRBD1 or TRBD2 (6 bases each). CDR3 length: 15 amino acids. Trimming cost V 6 bases and J 2 bases, with 14 bases left between them. As DNA, the CDR3 is TGTGCCAGCAGCTTGACCGGGGGCACCTACAATGAGCAGTTCTTC. Translated: CASSLTGGTYNEQFF.

The chain carries TRBV4-3 and TRBJ2-1, with a possible D match to TRBD2 (5 bases). Germline loops: CDR1 LGHNA, CDR2 YSLEER. V shed 4 bases and J shed 7 bases, with 14 bases lying between them. The CDR3 extends over 14 amino acids. As DNA, the CDR3 is TGCGCCAGCAGCCCGGACGAGGGAAGGAATGAGCAGTTCTTC. The encoded protein is CASSPDEGRNEQFF.

The DNA for the CDR3 is TGTGCTAGTGGCCAGGGACTAGCGGGGGGATCCACCGGGGAGCTGTTTTTT. This gives the protein CASGQGLAGGSTGELFF. The V gene is TRBV12-5, the J gene TRBJ2-2, with TRBD2 identical over 15 bases. The length of the CDR3 is 17 residues. The germline V gene encodes CDR1 LGHNT and CDR2 FRNRAP. Unmatched junction bases numbered 6, after V lost 6 bases and J lost 4 bases.

The chain is built from TRBV18 and TRBJ1-2; no clear D gene. The CDR3 spans 15 residues. The V end was cut by 3 bases, the J end by 0 bases, with 11 bases between. Germline CDR1 is KGHSH and CDR2 is LQKENI. DNA for the CDR3: TGTGCCAGCTCACCGGGAGGGATGGCTAACTATGGCTACACCTTC. This translates into CASSPGGMANYGYTF.